Listed below are T cell receptor beta chains from one sample, sequenced in a study of T cell responses to AZD1222 COVID-19 vaccine. TCRdb keeps only in-frame clones here, not all; method: immunoSEQ multiplex PCR. Of 150,000 to 200,000 clones detected, roughly 90% appear once; the ten largest clones hold 1% to 1.5%. The sample consisted of peripheral blood, taken 28 days after the second AZD1222 dose. These receptors all come from an adult who received the AZD1222 COVID-19 vaccine. The CDR3 runs from the conserved cysteine through the conserved F or W. D genes are given only for firm matches. Expanded clones get a size class; other rows say once, few or many, or leave the size out.

CDR3 DNA: TGTGCCAGCAGACACCCCGGGGCCGGAGGCGGCTACACCTTC
CDR3 protein: CASRHPGAGGGYTF
V gene: TRBV25-1
D gene: -
clone size: -
J gene: TRBJ1-2
CDR3 length: 14

CDR3 DNA: TGTGCCAGCAGCGGACAAGGAAGGAGGACTGAAGCTTTCTTT
CDR3 protein: CASSGQGRRTEAFF
V gene: TRBV9
D gene: -
clone size: few
J gene: TRBJ1-1
CDR3 length: 14

CDR3 DNA: TGTGCCAGCAGTCCAAAAGCGGGAGTGGGTGCCGGGGAGCTGTTTTTT
CDR3 protein: CASSPKAGVGAGELFF
V gene: TRBV27
D gene: TRBD2
clone size: -
J gene: TRBJ2-2
CDR3 length: 16

CDR3 DNA: TGTGCCAGTAGTGTGGGACTGAACACCGGGGAGCTGTTTTTT
CDR3 protein: CASSVGLNTGELFF
V gene: TRBV19
D gene: -
clone size: -
J gene: TRBJ2-2
CDR3 length: 14

CDR3 DNA: TGTGCCAGCACCCTCACGGGGCAGGGCGTGGAGCAGTACTTC
CDR3 protein: CASTLTGQGVEQYF
V gene: TRBV7-9
D gene: -
clone size: -
J gene: TRBJ2-7
CDR3 length: 14

CDR3 DNA: TGCGCCAGCGGGCAGACCTCCTCCGAGCAGTACTTC
CDR3 protein: CASGQTSSEQYF
V gene: TRBV10-2
D gene: -
clone size: -
J gene: TRBJ2-7
CDR3 length: 12

CDR3 DNA: TGTGCCAGCAGCCAAGCGGCCCCTCGGGATCAGCCCCAGCATTTT
CDR3 protein: CASSQAAPRDQPQHF
V gene: TRBV14
D gene: -
clone size: -
J gene: TRBJ1-5
CDR3 length: 15

CDR3 DNA: TGTGCCAGCAGCGTAGGAGGACAGTCCCAGCCCCAGCATTTT
CDR3 protein: CASSVGGQSQPQHF
V gene: TRBV9
D gene: -
clone size: -
J gene: TRBJ1-5
CDR3 length: 14

CDR3 DNA: TGTGCCACCAGTGCTGGGGGATTGGGCTACAATGAGCAGTTCTTC
CDR3 protein: CATSAGGLGYNEQFF
V gene: TRBV24-1
D gene: -
clone size: -
J gene: TRBJ2-1
CDR3 length: 15

CDR3 DNA: TGTGCCAGTAGTACCCCGGGACAGGGTACCGGGGAGCTGTTTTTT
CDR3 protein: CASSTPGQGTGELFF
V gene: TRBV19
D gene: TRBD1
clone size: -
J gene: TRBJ2-2
CDR3 length: 15

CDR3 DNA: TGTGCCAGCAGTTACTCGAGCAGGGATGACACTGAAGCTTTCTTT
CDR3 protein: CASSYSSRDDTEAFF
V gene: TRBV6-5
D gene: -
clone size: -
J gene: TRBJ1-1
CDR3 length: 15

CDR3 DNA: TGTGCCAGCAGCCGTCTCGGGCCAGGGGAGGCAGATACGCAGTATTTT
CDR3 protein: CASSRLGPGEADTQYF
V gene: TRBV4-2
D gene: -
clone size: -
J gene: TRBJ2-3
CDR3 length: 16

CDR3 DNA: TGTGCCAGCAGCCAAGAAAGGGGGCAGAGTAGTGAGCAGTACTTC
CDR3 protein: CASSQERGQSSEQYF
V gene: TRBV14
D gene: TRBD1
clone size: few
J gene: TRBJ2-7
CDR3 length: 15

CDR3 DNA: TGTGCCAGCAGCGCCGCGCCGAACCCGAACACCGGGGAGCTGTTTTTT
CDR3 protein: CASSAAPNPNTGELFF
V gene: TRBV9
D gene: -
clone size: -
J gene: TRBJ2-2
CDR3 length: 16

CDR3 DNA: TGTGCCAGCAGCCAAGACCCCGGGACTACTTGGGAAGAGACCCAGTACTTC
CDR3 protein: CASSQDPGTTWEETQYF
V gene: TRBV4-2
D gene: TRBD2
clone size: -
J gene: TRBJ2-5
CDR3 length: 17

CDR3 DNA: TGTGCCAGCAGTTACTCCGGGCAGGGGGTGAACGGGGAGCTGTTTTTT
CDR3 protein: CASSYSGQGVNGELFF
V gene: TRBV6-6
D gene: TRBD1
clone size: -
J gene: TRBJ2-2
CDR3 length: 16

CDR3 DNA: TGTGCCACCAGTGATTCAGGGGGCGCAAATCAGCCCCAGCATTTT
CDR3 protein: CATSDSGGANQPQHF
V gene: TRBV24-1
D gene: TRBD1
clone size: -
J gene: TRBJ1-5
CDR3 length: 15

CDR3 DNA: TGTGCCAGCAGCCCAATCAGGAAGGCTACGCGCAATGAGCAGTTCTTC
CDR3 protein: CASSPIRKATRNEQFF
V gene: TRBV5-8
D gene: -
clone size: -
J gene: TRBJ2-1
CDR3 length: 16

CDR3 DNA: TGTGCCACCAGTGAAACCACAGAAAACTATGGCTACACCTTC
CDR3 protein: CATSETTENYGYTF
V gene: TRBV24-1
D gene: -
clone size: once
J gene: TRBJ1-2
CDR3 length: 14

CDR3 DNA: TGTGCCAGCAGCGTTTTTCTCGGGGAGCTGTTTTTT
CDR3 protein: CASSVFLGELFF
V gene: TRBV9
D gene: -
clone size: once
J gene: TRBJ2-2
CDR3 length: 12

CDR3 DNA: TGTGCCAGCAGTTTGTTCGGGGATGAGCAGTTCTTC
CDR3 protein: CASSLFGDEQFF
V gene: TRBV12-3/TRBV12-4
D gene: -
clone size: -
J gene: TRBJ2-1
CDR3 length: 12

CDR3 DNA: TGCGCCAGCAGCCAAGATCAGACAGGGTATTCACCCCTCCACTTT
CDR3 protein: CASSQDQTGYSPLHF
V gene: TRBV4-3
D gene: TRBD1
clone size: -
J gene: TRBJ1-6
CDR3 length: 15

CDR3 DNA: TGTGCCAGCAGCTTACAATCTTTAAGAAACTTCCGCACAGATACGCAGTATTTT
CDR3 protein: CASSLQSLRNFRTDTQYF
V gene: TRBV7-8
D gene: -
clone size: -
J gene: TRBJ2-3
CDR3 length: 18

CDR3 DNA: TGTGCCAGCTGTTCTCCGGGAATGAACACTGAAGCTTTCTTT
CDR3 protein: CASCSPGMNTEAFF
V gene: TRBV3-1/TRBV3-2
D gene: -
clone size: -
J gene: TRBJ1-1
CDR3 length: 14

CDR3 DNA: TGCAGCGTTGCGAGTCAGGGGCGGAGAGAGACCCAGTACTTC
CDR3 protein: CSVASQGRRETQYF
V gene: TRBV29-1
D gene: -
clone size: few
J gene: TRBJ2-5
CDR3 length: 14

CDR3 DNA: TGCGCCAGCAGCTCAATCGGCCCACACAATGAGCAGTTCTTC
CDR3 protein: CASSSIGPHNEQFF
V gene: TRBV5-1
D gene: -
clone size: -
J gene: TRBJ2-1
CDR3 length: 14